This T cell receptor (beta chain) was captured in a study of regulatory T cells in long-lasting Graves disease. The V end lost 4 bases, the J end lost 4 bases, and 13 bases lay between the germline ends. This CDR3 comprises 14 residues. Germline assignment: CDR1 MNHEY and CDR2 SVGAGI. The sample's time point: persistent/refractory GD, antithyroid drugs over 5 years with positive TRAb. RNA extracted from PBMCs served as the sequencing template. The guidelines of the American Thyroid Association were the basis for diagnosing Graves' disease. Study results and caveats: TRBV28 was favored in persistent disease, as were TRBJ1-2 and TRBJ2-5. Patients with persistent disease shared 2,500 to 3,500 public clonotypes, outpacing the approximately 920 shared by new patients.

Building the TCR beta libraries relied on iRepertoire HTBI primers, and CDR3 regions underwent Arm-PCR. TCRdb redid the calling of the multiplex PCR reads with MiXCR, one entry per CDR3 protein. The profile shows fewer than 550,000 distinct CDR3 sequences, about 22% of them singletons. About this clonotype itself: Antigen unknown.

The sequenced sample was peripheral blood mononuclear cells (PBMCs), obtained when the disease was refractory, from a patient treated with antithyroid drugs. The rearrangement uses TRBV6-5 and TRBJ2-5; possible D gene TRBD2, 5 bases. This receptor was obtained from a female donor with Graves disease. This CDR3 reads CASSSAGKIETQYF. In nucleotides, the CDR3 is TGTGCCAGCAGTTCCGCGGGTAAAATAGAGACCCAGTACTTC.